The rows below give T cell receptor beta chains drawn from one sample of a study of T-cell memory formation after mild COVID-19. TCRdb called the 5' RACE reads again in MiXCR, with one record for every CDR3 protein. The sample has fewer than 150,000 distinct CDR3 sequences, approximately 15% seen once. Sequenced sample: PBMCs or a T cell subset sorted from them (not recorded which). These receptors came from a man aged 18 to 30 who had mild COVID-19 (a few samples of this study predate the infection). Cell type and time point are not known. The CDR3 runs from the conserved cysteine through the conserved F or W. D genes are given only for firm matches. For some rows the clone size is stated as once, few or many, or as a class when expanded; others skip it.

TRBJ2-5,few,TRBD1,TRBV2,TGTGCCAGCAGATTGACAGGGGGCCAAGAGACCCAGTACTTC,CASRLTGGQETQYF
TRBJ1-6,NA,NA,TRBV6-5,TGTGCAAGCAGGCCCCAGGGAACGGCGAATTCACCCCTCAACTTT,CASRPQGTANSPLNF
TRBJ1-4,NA,TRBD1,TRBV6-5,TGTGCCAGCAGGGAAACAGGGGGCACTGAAAAACTGTTTTTT,CASRETGGTEKLFF
TRBJ2-1,NA,NA,TRBV12-3/TRBV12-4,TGTGCCAGCAGTTTGTTTAGGGACAATGAGCAGTTCTTC,CASSLFRDNEQFF
TRBJ1-2,few,TRBD1,TRBV3-1,TGTGCCAGCAGCCAAGGGACAACAGGGGGCGGTGGCTACACCTTC,CASSQGTTGGGGYTF
TRBJ2-3,few,TRBD2,TRBV7-2,TGTGCCAGCAGCCCGCTGGGGGGGGGTTCCACAGATACGCAGTATTTT,CASSPLGGGSTDTQYF
TRBJ1-5,few,TRBD1,TRBV10-3,TGTGCCATCAGTCCGGGACAGGGGATTCTGCCCCAGCATTTT,CAISPGQGILPQHF
TRBJ2-1,NA,NA,TRBV7-3,TGTGCCAGCAGCCGGGACTCCAGCTCCTACAATGAGCAGTTCTTC,CASSRDSSSYNEQFF
TRBJ2-5,few,NA,TRBV9,TGTGCCAGCAGCGTAGAGCGAGGGCGCGGAGAGACCCAGTACTTC,CASSVERGRGETQYF
TRBJ2-2,NA,NA,TRBV21-1,TGTGCCAGCAGCATCGGGGCTTGTAAGGTTTTGGGGGAGCTGTTTTTT,CASSIGACKVLGELFF
TRBJ2-1,NA,NA,TRBV12-3/TRBV12-4,TGTGCCTGTCCTTCCCCCGGGGACAATGAGCAGTTCTTC,CACPSPGDNEQFF
TRBJ2-1,NA,TRBD2,TRBV4-1,TGCGCCAGCAGCCCCGAGCGGGGGGCAAGGGGCAATGAGCAGTTCTTC,CASSPERGARGNEQFF
TRBJ2-3,NA,TRBD2,TRBV12-3/TRBV12-4,TGTGCCAGCAGTGGGACTAGCGGGGGGGCAGATACGCAGTATTTT,CASSGTSGGADTQYF
TRBJ2-7,few,NA,TRBV7-9,TGTGCCAGCAGCTTAGCTGGGGCCTACGAGCAGTACTTC,CASSLAGAYEQYF
TRBJ2-4,many,NA,TRBV12-3/TRBV12-4,TGTGCCAGCAGTTTGGGTTCGGTCAAAAACATTCAGTACTTC,CASSLGSVKNIQYF
TRBJ1-1,few,NA,TRBV18,TGTGCCAGCTCACCCGACCGTGAGACTGAAGCTTTCTTT,CASSPDRETEAFF
TRBJ1-1,few,NA,TRBV29-1,TGCAGCGTTCGCAGCGGGAACACTGAAGCTTTCTTT,CSVRSGNTEAFF
TRBJ1-1,NA,NA,TRBV6-5,TGTGCCAGCAGTTACCGGGGCCCGCGAACAAGTGGGGCTTTCTTT,CASSYRGPRTSGAFF
TRBJ2-2,few,NA,TRBV6-2/TRBV6-3,TGTGCCAGCAGTTCTTTTGGGGGTACCGGGGAGCTGTTTTTT,CASSSFGGTGELFF
TRBJ2-6,NA,NA,TRBV25-1,TGTGCCAGCAGTGCCGACAGGACGAGCTCTGGGGCCAACGTCCTGACTTTC,CASSADRTSSGANVLTF
TRBJ1-5,NA,NA,TRBV6-5,TGTGCCAGCAGCTCGCGGAGTAGGTTTCAGCCCCAGCATTTT,CASSSRSRFQPQHF
TRBJ1-4,NA,NA,TRBV3-1,TGTGCCAGCAGCCGACGCCGCCTGTTTTTT,CASSRRRLFF
TRBJ1-1,NA,NA,TRBV7-3,TGTGCCAGCAGCTTAAGTAAGGGAACTGAAGCTTTCTTT,CASSLSKGTEAFF
TRBJ2-2,NA,NA,TRBV7-2,TGTGCCAGCAGCCCCCCCCTCAGGAGGCGCACGGTCGGGGAGCTGTTTTTT,CASSPPLRRRTVGELFF
TRBJ1-1,many,NA,TRBV12-3/TRBV12-4,TGTGCCAGCAGTTTCCACAGGGCTTCGGACACTGAAGCTTTCTTT,CASSFHRASDTEAFF
TRBJ2-1,few,NA,TRBV7-2,TGTGCCAGCACCATCCCAAGGGGGTTCTACAATGAGCAGTTCTTC,CASTIPRGFYNEQFF
TRBJ2-3,NA,NA,TRBV20-1,TGCAGTGCCGATTGGGGTCTTAGCACAGATACGCAGTATTTT,CSADWGLSTDTQYF
TRBJ1-3,NA,NA,TRBV5-1,TGCGCCAGCAGAAGGGAAGCTGGAAACACCATATATTTT,CASRREAGNTIYF
TRBJ2-6,NA,NA,TRBV5-1,TGCGCCAGCAAAATAGCTTCTGGGGCCAACGTCCTGACTTTC,CASKIASGANVLTF